The subject of this entry is one T cell receptor beta chain. This record comes from a study of blood T cell repertoires in COVID-19. Study in general: PBMCs, B-cell-depleted T cells, or T cells were the source of the cDNA or gDNA that made up the material.

Sequencing used immunoSEQ multiplex PCR; TCRdb keeps in-frame clones, though not all of them. Of 250,000 to 350,000 clones listed, 89% are singletons. The source of this sequence is a woman aged 55-70 years with acute or convalescent COVID-19. Sample: peripheral blood.

DNA for the CDR3: TGCGCCAGCAGCTTGGGTCGCGGGAGTGGGCAAGAGACCCAGTACTTC. Translation gives CASSLGRGSGQETQYF. The chain has TRBV5-1 and TRBJ2-5; 7 nucleotides align to TRBD2. CDR3 length: 16 residues. The germline V gene encodes CDR1 SGHRS and CDR2 YFSETQ. Trimming cost V 0 bases and J 2 bases; bases outside gene matches: 7.